This entry concerns a single T cell receptor (beta chain). Antigen unknown. Additional DNA sequences in this sample encode the identical CDR3. Measured with immunoSEQ multiplex PCR; TCRdb has only the in-frame clones, and not every one. Among 2.3 million or so clones listed, 80% to 95% were seen once. This entry belongs to a study of shared clonotypes between healthy human individuals. Overall study context: Used for every donor were three CD4 naive, three CD4 memory, two CD8 naive and one CD8 memory plate. Whole-study results and caveats: Relative to memory subsets, naive subsets generally showed larger estimated richness. At large depth, rarefaction still showed sorted-subset sequencing to be incomplete.

With V trimmed by 6 bases and J by 2 bases, 1 base remained unmatched. CDR1 and CDR2 from the germline V gene are SQVTM and ANQGSEA. There are 12 residues in the CDR3. This TCR derives from a man aged 18 to 30 in good health. Some clones in this sample may be carry-over from other donors' samples. The chain is built from TRBV29-1 and TRBJ1-5; 7 nucleotides match TRBD1. Material: naive CD4+ T cells from PBMCs. Specified subset: CD45RA+ positively selected. CDR3 nucleotides: TGCAGCGTCGGACAGGGCAATCAGCCCCAGCATTTT. Its protein product is CSVGQGNQPQHF. The full variable domain, completed using reference TRBV29-1 and TRBJ1-5, is SAVISQKPSRDICQRGTSLTIQCQVDSQVTMMFWYRQQPGQSLTLIATANQGSEATYESGFVIDKFPISRPNLTFSTLTVSNMSPEDSSIYLCSVGQGNQPQHFGDGTRLSIL.